Below are 10 T cell receptor beta chains sequenced from a single sample in a study of blood T cell repertoires in COVID-19. Clones were sequenced by immunoSEQ multiplex PCR, and TCRdb holds only the in-frame ones, with some missing. The repertoire holds 120,000 to 150,000 clones, with approximately 86% as singletons. Sequenced material: peripheral blood. The receptors come from a human donor in a cohort sampled during active COVID-19.

This chain uses TRBV6-5 with TRBJ2-1; 12 bases line up with TRBD1. From germline, CDR1 is MNHEY and CDR2 SVGAGI. The CDR3 runs to 15 residues. Trimming removed 6 bases from V and 8 bases from J; junction bases left unmatched: 8. The CDR3 DNA reads TGTGCCAGCAGGCAATCCGGGACAGGGGGCCATGAGCAGTTCTTC. Encoded protein: CASRQSGTGGHEQFF.

This rearrangement joins TRBV5-1 to TRBJ1-4, with 8 bases matching TRBD1. J gave up 6 bases and V 5 bases, and 9 bases lay outside the gene matches. This CDR3 comprises 15 residues. Per germline, CDR1 SGHRS and CDR2 YFSETQ. CDR3 nucleotide sequence: TGCGCCAGCAGTCGTCAGGGGGCAGGGGATGAAAAACTGTTTTTT. This codes for CASSRQGAGDEKLFF.

Only a few counts were recorded for this clone. The chain uses TRBV19 and TRBJ1-1; tentative D call: TRBD1 (5 bases). Germline V gene data show CDR1 as LNHDA and CDR2 as SQIVND (reference sequence). Trimming stripped 3 bases from V and 6 bases from J, with 8 bases between. The CDR3 totals 12 residues. The CDR3 here is CASSMRQSEAFF. Here the CDR3 DNA reads TGTGCCAGTAGTATGCGACAGTCTGAAGCTTTCTTT.

V and J are TRBV2 and TRBJ2-7; TRBD1 matches 7 bases. The CDR3 is 14 residues long. Germline trimming cut 5 bases from V and 0 bases from J; bases unmatched to any gene: 4. CDR1 is SNHLY and CDR2 is FYNNEI in the germline V gene. For the CDR3, the DNA is TGTGCCAGCAGTTCCGGGACAGCCTCCTACGAGCAGTACTTC. This codes for CASSSGTASYEQYF.

The gene calls are TRBV2 and TRBJ2-2, with 7 nucleotides matching TRBD2. With V trimmed by 10 bases and J by 6 bases, 8 bases remained unmatched. This CDR3 spans 13 amino acids. Looked up from germline, CDR1 is SNHLY and CDR2 is FYNNEI. CDR3 in amino acids: CAIGRTSPGELFF. CDR3 bases: TGTGCCATCGGGAGGACTAGTCCCGGGGAGCTGTTTTTT.

The CDR3 spells CASSDSTGGNYGYTF. The CDR3 nucleotides read TGTGCCAGCAGTGACAGCACGGGGGGGAACTATGGCTACACCTTC. The chain employs TRBV6-1 and TRBJ1-2; maybe TRBD1 (5 bases). The germline V and J ends were trimmed by 3 bases and 2 bases, with 13 bases remaining between them. Germline values: CDR1 MNHNS, CDR2 SASEGT. This CDR3 contains 15 residues.

The chain recombines TRBV6-5 with TRBJ2-7; a weak D match, TRBD1 (6 bases). CDR1 is MNHEY and CDR2 is SVGAGI in the germline V gene. This CDR3 has 15 amino acids. Trimming took off 0 bases at V and 2 bases at J, with 11 bases between the two ends. CDR3 sequence (DNA): TGTGCCAGCAGTTACTCGACAGGATCGACCTACGAGCAGTACTTC. This translates into CASSYSTGSTYEQYF.

V usage is TRBV9 and J usage is TRBJ2-6; 7 nucleotides agree with TRBD1. Looked up from germline, CDR1 is SGDLS and CDR2 is YYNGEE. V trimming: 3 bases; J trimming: 0 bases; junction bases outside the gene matches: 9. This CDR3 has 18 amino acids. CDR3 region: CASSGTGQTTSGANVLTF. The CDR3 DNA reads TGTGCCAGCAGCGGAACGGGACAGACAACCTCTGGGGCCAACGTCCTGACTTTC. The whole variable domain, filled in from reference TRBV9 and TRBJ2-6, reads DSGVTQTPKHLITATGQRVTLRCSPRSGDLSVYWYQQSLDQGLQFLIQYYNGEERAKGNILERFSAQQFPDLHSELNLSSLELGDSALYFCASSGTGQTTSGANVLTFGAGSRLTVL.

The rearrangement uses TRBV15 and TRBJ2-1, with 11 bases aligning to TRBD2. Germline V gene data show CDR1 as LNHNV and CDR2 as YYDKDF (reference sequence). The length of the CDR3 is 18 residues. Trimming at V came to 2 bases and at J to 6 bases, leaving 12 bases not matched to a gene. The CDR3 coding sequence is TGTGCCACCAGCAGATACGGGACTAGCGGTGGACGGGTCAATGAGCAGTTCTTC. Translating gives CATSRYGTSGGRVNEQFF.

The chain uses TRBV9 and TRBJ2-1; no clear D. The germline CDR1 and CDR2 sequences are SGDLS and YYNGEE. V was pared by 4 bases and J by 7 bases, with 9 bases between. The CDR3 has 12 residues. The CDR3 region has the DNA TGTGCCAGCAGCCCTCCCAGTAATGAGCAGTTCTTC. This translates into CASSPPSNEQFF.